One and the same sample provided the 15 T cell receptor beta chains below, sequenced in a study of neoadjuvant nivolumab and ipilimumab in lung cancer. TCRdb's copy holds only in-frame clones and misses some; the assay was immunoSEQ multiplex PCR. Of approximately 30,000 clones in the sample, 82% were seen once. The source was tumor tissue, collected after neoadjuvant nivolumab, alone or with ipilimumab, at or shortly before surgery. The origin of the receptors is an adult with non-small cell lung cancer.

The chain joins TRBV5-1 to TRBJ2-3, with TRBD2 identical over 14 bases. The length of the CDR3 is 17 residues. J was trimmed by 1 base and V by 0 bases; bases with no gene match: 1. Germline V lookup: CDR1 SGHRS, CDR2 YFSETQ. CDR3 nucleotides: TGCGCCAGCAGCTTGGAGGGACTAGCGGGAGGCACAGATACGCAGTATTTT. Translating it yields CASSLEGLAGGTDTQYF.

This clone was recorded only once. This chain connects TRBV7-2 to TRBJ2-3, with 7 nucleotides matching TRBD1. The length of the CDR3 is 13 residues. CDR1 and CDR2 from the germline V gene are SGHTA and FQGNSA. The V and J ends lost 4 bases and 8 bases, in that order; junction bases with no gene match: 6. The CDR3 DNA reads TGTGCCAGCAGCTCGGGACAGTACGGTACGCAGTATTTT. The encoded protein is CASSSGQYGTQYF.

Comment on this clone: Different DNA sequences within this sample yield the same CDR3. Written as DNA, the CDR3 is TGCAGCGTTGATGGGGCCTACAATGAGCAGTTCTTC. As protein: CSVDGAYNEQFF. V usage is TRBV29-1 and J usage is TRBJ2-1; D call uncertain. Trimming stripped 3 bases from V and 2 bases from J, with 5 bases between. The CDR3 covers 12 residues. Looked up from germline, CDR1 is SQVTM and CDR2 is ANQGSEA.

This clone occurred a few times. V and J are TRBV27 and TRBJ1-4; no clear D gene. CDR3 length equals 16 residues. CDR1 is MNHEY, CDR2 SMNVEV, per germline (reference sequence). Trimming removed 5 bases at V and 3 bases at J, with 16 bases between. CDR3 loop: CASSTREAGSNEKLFF. The CDR3 DNA reads TGTGCCAGCAGTACCCGGGAGGCTGGCTCTAATGAAAAACTGTTTTTT.

This clone was picked up one time. CDR3 in DNA: TGCAGCGTTGTAGGTCAGACGAACACTGAAGCTTTCTTT. Protein sequence: CSVVGQTNTEAFF. This chain connects TRBV29-1 to TRBJ1-1; no reliable D call. CDR1 is SQVTM, CDR2 ANQGSEA, per germline. The V and J ends lost 4 bases and 1 base respectively, with 10 bases between them. The CDR3 sequence is 13 residues long.

The chain employs TRBV7-8 and TRBJ2-1; no reliable D call. V was shortened by 6 bases and J by 9 bases, with 15 bases between the two germline ends. The CDR3 length is 13 residues. Germline loops: CDR1 SGHVS, CDR2 FQNEAQ. CDR3 amino acids: CASSLRKSFEQFF. CDR3 nucleotides: TGTGCCAGCAGTCTCCGCAAGTCTTTTGAGCAGTTCTTC.

This sequence joins TRBV7-9 and TRBJ2-2; 8 bases map to TRBD2. CDR1 is SEHNR, CDR2 FQNEAQ, per germline (reference sequence). This CDR3 has 17 residues. V shed 7 bases and J 2 bases; nucleotides not matched to a gene: 12. In DNA, the CDR3 is TGTGCCAGCAACCCCCTCAGGACTAGCACCAACACCGGGGAGCTGTTTTTT. Protein sequence: CASNPLRTSTNTGELFF.

The chain is built from TRBV2 and TRBJ2-5, with 16 bases lining up with TRBD2. The CDR3 sequence is 15 residues long. J gave up 5 bases and V 6 bases, and 3 bases lay outside the gene matches. Germline CDR1 reads SNHLY; CDR2 reads FYNNEI. The CDR3 DNA reads TGTGCCAGCAGGGGACTAGCGGGGGGGAGCGAGACCCAGTACTTC. This codes for CASRGLAGGSETQYF.

The V and J genes are TRBV7-7 and TRBJ2-3, with D possibly TRBD2 on 6 matching bases. The CDR3 spans 14 residues. The V gene lost 1 base and the J gene lost 6 bases, with 11 bases spanning the gap. Germline V gene sequence: CDR1 SSHAT, CDR2 FNYEAQ (reference sequence). CDR3 loop: CASSLGLVPDTQYF. Here the CDR3 DNA reads TGTGCCAGCAGCTTAGGACTAGTGCCCGATACGCAGTATTTT.

The V and J genes are TRBV11-3 and TRBJ1-1; D is uncertain. V lost 3 bases and J 6 bases, leaving 11 bases between the germline ends. The germline gives CDR1 SGHNT, CDR2 YENEEA. This CDR3 is 13 amino acids long. The CDR3 bases are TGTGCCAGCAGCTTGCGATGGGTGGCTGAAGCTTTCTTT. Its protein is CASSLRWVAEAFF.

The chain links TRBV7-9 to TRBJ1-2, with no clear D. Germline CDR1 is SEHNR and CDR2 is FQNEAQ (reference sequence). V was cut by 5 bases and J by 3 bases, with 10 bases left in between. The CDR3 has 13 residues. CDR3 nucleotide sequence: TGTGCCAGCAGCCCCGAGAGGTACTATGGCTACACCTTC. This gives the protein CASSPERYYGYTF.

V is TRBV7-9 and J is TRBJ2-3, with TRBD2 as a possible D gene (6 bases). Germline values: CDR1 SEHNR, CDR2 FQNEAQ (reference sequence). This CDR3 has 15 residues. V lost 1 base and J lost 2, with 10 bases in between. CDR3 region: CASSLEGGTTDTQYF. CDR3 coding DNA: TGTGCCAGCAGCTTAGAGGGCGGGACCACAGATACGCAGTATTTT.

This clone was found once. The gene calls are TRBV7-2 and TRBJ2-7, with D perhaps TRBD2 (5 bases). The CDR3 has 14 residues. Germline lookup yields CDR1 SGHTA and CDR2 FQGNSA. Trimming stripped 1 base from V and 1 base from J, with 8 bases between. The CDR3 DNA is TGTGCCAGCAGCTTAGGGCGGGCTTCCTACGAGCAGTACTTC. Translation gives CASSLGRASYEQYF. The entire variable domain, with the rest obtained from reference TRBV7-2 and TRBJ2-7, is as follows: GAGVSQSPSNKVTEKGKDVELRCDPISGHTALYWYRQSLGQGLEFLIYFQGNSAPDKSGLPSDRFSAERTGGSVSTLTIQRTQQEDSAVYLCASSLGRASYEQYFGPGTRLTVT.

The V and J genes are TRBV5-1 and TRBJ2-4, with D perhaps being TRBD1 or TRBD2 (6 bases each). Trimming stripped 4 bases from V and 3 bases from J, with 11 bases between. The CDR3 contains 14 residues. The V gene's germline CDR1 is SGHRS and CDR2 YFSETQ. In nucleotides, the CDR3 is TGCGCCAGCAGCCTCGGAGGGGGCAAAAACATTCAGTACTTC. Protein: CASSLGGGKNIQYF.

The rearrangement joins TRBV30 to TRBJ2-7; D unresolved. Trimming stripped 0 bases from V and 7 bases from J, with 10 bases between. The CDR3 runs 12 residues. CDR1 is GTSNPN and CDR2 is SVGIG in the germline V gene (reference sequence). The CDR3 spells CAWSVWAREQYF. CDR3 nucleotides: TGTGCCTGGAGTGTATGGGCGAGGGAGCAGTACTTC.